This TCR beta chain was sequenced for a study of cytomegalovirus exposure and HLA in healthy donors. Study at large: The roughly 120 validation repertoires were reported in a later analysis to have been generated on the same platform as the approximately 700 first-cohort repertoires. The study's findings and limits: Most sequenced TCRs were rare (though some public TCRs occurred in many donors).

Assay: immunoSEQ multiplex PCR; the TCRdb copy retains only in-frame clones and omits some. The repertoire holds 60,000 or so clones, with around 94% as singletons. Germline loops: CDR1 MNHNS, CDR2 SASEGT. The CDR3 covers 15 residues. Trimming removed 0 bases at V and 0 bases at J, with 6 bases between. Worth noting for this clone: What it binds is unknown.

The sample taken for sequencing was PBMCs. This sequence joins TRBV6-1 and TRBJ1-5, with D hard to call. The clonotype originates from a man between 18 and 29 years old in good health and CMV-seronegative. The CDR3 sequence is CASSEAFISNQPQHF. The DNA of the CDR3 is TGTGCCAGCAGTGAAGCGTTTATTAGCAATCAGCCCCAGCATTTT.